This record covers a single T cell receptor (beta chain). CDR1 SGHTA and CDR2 FQGTGA come from the germline V gene. V dropped 4 bases and J dropped 3; count of bases not matched to a gene: 4. CDR3 length: 15 amino acids. Profiling relied on immunoSEQ multiplex PCR, and the TCRdb table lists in-frame clones only, not all of them. The sample consists of 130,000 to 150,000 clones, about nine tenths of them appearing once. The data originate from a study of blood T cell repertoires in COVID-19. Whole-study context: Samples of COVID-19 (acute and convalescent) were obtained from the United States, Italy and Spain. T cells, B-cell-depleted T cells, or PBMCs provided the cDNA or gDNA that served as material.

The sample taken for sequencing was peripheral blood. The chain is built from TRBV7-3 and TRBJ2-5, with TRBD2 matching 11 bases. The clonotype originates from a woman aged 45-59 years with acute or convalescent COVID-19. This CDR3 reads CASSSPGLAEETQYF. The CDR3 DNA follows: TGTGCCAGCAGCTCCCCGGGACTAGCGGAAGAGACCCAGTACTTC.